These T cell receptor beta chains were read from a single sample in a study of blood T cell repertoires in COVID-19. Libraries were prepared by immunoSEQ multiplex PCR; TCRdb keeps only in-frame clonotypes and omits some of them. This sample has 150,000 to 190,000 clones, with around four fifths found just once. Sequences were obtained from peripheral blood. Receptors were obtained from a woman aged 80 or older with acute or convalescent COVID-19. Each CDR3 is given with its conserved first and last residue. The D gene is left open where the match is weak. A row's size may be missing; if present it is once, few, many or a size class.

>TRBJ1-5|TRBD1|TRBV27|few
TGTGCCAGCAGTTTAGTTGGACAGGTGTTTAGCAATCAGCCCCAGCATTTT
CASSLVGQVFSNQPQHF
>TRBJ1-1|TRBD1|TRBV5-1|-
TGCGCCAGCAGCGGGGACAGGGTCACGGACACTGAAGCTTTCTTT
CASSGDRVTDTEAFF
>TRBJ2-5|-|TRBV7-7|once
TGTGCTAGCAGCCCCTCCCAAGAGACCCAGTACTTC
CASSPSQETQYF
>TRBJ2-5|-|TRBV19|-
TGTGCCAGTAGTCTTCGACAGCGCCAAGAGACCCAGTACTTC
CASSLRQRQETQYF
>TRBJ2-1|TRBD2|TRBV5-8|once
TGTGCCAGCAGCTTGGCCGGGGGGGTCAATGAGCAGTTCTTC
CASSLAGGVNEQFF
>TRBJ2-7|-|TRBV14|-
TGTGCCAGCAGCCTACTAGCAGGATACGAGCAGTACTTC
CASSLLAGYEQYF
>TRBJ2-7|-|TRBV2|-
TGTGCCAGCAGTCCGAGCTCCTACGAGCAGTACTTC
CASSPSSYEQYF
>TRBJ1-5|-|TRBV2|-
TGTGCCAGCAAGGGGTATAGCAATCAGCCCCAGCATTTT
CASKGYSNQPQHF
>TRBJ1-3|-|TRBV25-1|-
TGTGCCAGCAGTGCCCCAGGGGTAGCTGGAAACACCATATATTTT
CASSAPGVAGNTIYF
>TRBJ2-1|TRBD2|TRBV5-1|few
TGCGCCAGCAGCTACTCTAGCGGGAGCTACAATGAGCAGTTCTTC
CASSYSSGSYNEQFF
>TRBJ1-5|-|TRBV6-2/TRBV6-3|-
TGTGCCAGCAGTTGGGGGGGGCTAGGGCAGCCCCAGCATTTT
CASSWGGLGQPQHF
>TRBJ1-1|-|TRBV14|few
TGTGCCAGCCGGGAGCAGATGAACACTGAAGCTTTCTTT
CASREQMNTEAFF
>TRBJ1-2|TRBD1|TRBV18|once
TGTGCCAGCTCACCACCACAGGGGGCTCATGGCTACACCTTC
CASSPPQGAHGYTF
>TRBJ1-5|-|TRBV29-1|-
TGCAGCGTTATTCTATCGAATAGCAATCAGCCCCAGCATTTT
CSVILSNSNQPQHF
>TRBJ1-2|-|TRBV13|-
TGTGCCAGCGATTCGAGGCGACCTAACTATGGCTACACCTTC
CASDSRRPNYGYTF
>TRBJ1-5|-|TRBV7-8|-
TGTGCCAGCAGCTACGGGGGGGACCGCCGAAATCAGCCCCAGCATTTT
CASSYGGDRRNQPQHF
>TRBJ1-6|TRBD1|TRBV19|-
TGTGCCAGTAGTTCCGACAGGGCGTATAATTCACCCCTCCACTTT
CASSSDRAYNSPLHF
>TRBJ2-7|TRBD2|TRBV7-7|-
TGTGCCAGCAGCTTAGGAGGGCCTAGCGGGGTCTACGAGCAGTACTTC
CASSLGGPSGVYEQYF
>TRBJ1-1|TRBD1|TRBV5-1|-
TGCGCCAGCAGCTTGGCAGGGGGCGGCACTGAAGCTTTCTTT
CASSLAGGGTEAFF
>TRBJ2-2|-|TRBV11-1|-
TGTGCCAGCAGCCCCGCTAGGTCCACCGGGGAGCTGTTTTTT
CASSPARSTGELFF
>TRBJ2-5|-|TRBV19|-
TGTGCCAGTAGTATCCCACAATCTAGGACCCAGTACTTC
CASSIPQSRTQYF
>TRBJ2-3|-|TRBV4-2|once
TGTGCCAGCAGCCAAGATCCTAGCCGAGGCACAGATACGCAGTATTTT
CASSQDPSRGTDTQYF
>TRBJ2-5|-|TRBV7-9|-
TGTGCCAGCAGCTTGCGATTTTTTGAAAGCCAAGAGACCCAGTACTTC
CASSLRFFESQETQYF
>TRBJ2-3|-|TRBV20-1|-
TGCAGTGCTAGCGGGGAGGATACGCAGTATTTT
CSASGEDTQYF
>TRBJ1-4|-|TRBV19|few
TGTGCCAGTAGTATCCCTAGGCACCCGGCAGGGGTGGATGAAAAACTGTTTTTT
CASSIPRHPAGVDEKLFF
>TRBJ2-1|TRBD2|TRBV5-1|-
TGCGCCAGCAGCTTAGATAGCGGGAGGGGCGCTGAGCAGTTCTTC
CASSLDSGRGAEQFF
>TRBJ1-1|-|TRBV3-1/TRBV3-2|few
TGTGCCAGCAGCCAACACCTTATAGGAGGGACTGAAGCTTTCTTT
CASSQHLIGGTEAFF
>TRBJ1-2|-|TRBV18|-
TGTGCCAGCTCACCAGGGACGGGGGGGCCCCCTCCATACTATGGCTACACCTTC
CASSPGTGGPPPYYGYTF
>TRBJ2-1|TRBD2|TRBV7-9|-
TGTGCCAGCAGCCCCCGGACTAGCGGGAGGGCCCGGGCTGAGCAGTTCTTC
CASSPRTSGRARAEQFF
>TRBJ2-6|-|TRBV5-4|-
TGTGCCAGCAGCCTCGAGAGCTCTGGGGCCAACGTCCTGACTTTC
CASSLESSGANVLTF
>TRBJ2-1|-|TRBV5-8|-
TGTGCCAGCAGCCCCCGGGACTGGAGCATCTACAATGAGCAGTTCTTC
CASSPRDWSIYNEQFF
>TRBJ2-1|-|TRBV3-1/TRBV3-2|-
TGTGCCAGCAGCCAAGACTACAGGGTAATTGAGCAGTTCTTC
CASSQDYRVIEQFF
>TRBJ1-2|TRBD1|TRBV5-1|once
TGCGCCAGCAGCCCAGACCTAATACAGGGGAACTATGGCTACACCTTC
CASSPDLIQGNYGYTF
>TRBJ2-5|-|TRBV5-8|-
TGTGCCACTACCGACAGGCGGTTACAAGAGACCCAGTACTTC
CATTDRRLQETQYF
>TRBJ2-1|TRBD2|TRBV29-1|once
TGCAGCGTTGCTAGCGGAAGATACAATGAGCAGTTCTTC
CSVASGRYNEQFF
>TRBJ2-2|-|TRBV28|-
TGTGCCAGCATTGGGCAGTCCGTCACCGGGGAGCTGTTTTTT
CASIGQSVTGELFF
>TRBJ2-5|TRBD1|TRBV5-1|-
TGCGCCAGCAGCTCCACGGACAGGGGTCAAGAGACCCAGTACTTC
CASSSTDRGQETQYF
>TRBJ2-4|-|TRBV14|-
TGTGCCAGCAGCCAAAGTAGCTACATTCAGTACTTC
CASSQSSYIQYF
>TRBJ2-2|-|TRBV19|once
TGTGCCAGTAGTATAAGGGAAGGAGGCGGGGAGCTGTTTTTT
CASSIREGGGELFF
>TRBJ2-2|-|TRBV30|-
TGTGCCTGGAGTGGTAATGGGGCAGCCGGGGAGCTGTTTTTT
CAWSGNGAAGELFF
>TRBJ2-3|TRBD2|TRBV27|-
TGTGCCAGCAGTTCGGGACTAGCGGGCGGACGATCGGGGAATACGCAGTATTTT
CASSSGLAGGRSGNTQYF
>TRBJ2-6|TRBD1|TRBV5-6|-
TGTGCCAGCAGGCGGCTGTCTTACCAGGGGGTGAAGGGGGCCAACGTCCTGACTTTC
CASRRLSYQGVKGANVLTF
>TRBJ1-1|-|TRBV6-2/TRBV6-3|few
TGTGCCAGCAGTTATATGGGGGCGGAAGCTTTCTTT
CASSYMGAEAFF
>TRBJ1-1|TRBD1|TRBV5-1|-
TGCGCCAGCAGCTGGGGACAGCAATACACTGAAGCTTTCTTT
CASSWGQQYTEAFF
>TRBJ1-5|TRBD1|TRBV11-2|-
TGTGCCAGCAGCATCGGACAGGGTAGCAATCAGCCCCAGCATTTT
CASSIGQGSNQPQHF
>TRBJ1-3|-|TRBV18|-
TGTGCCAGCTCACAGAACAGGGAGAGCTCTGGAAACACCATATATTTT
CASSQNRESSGNTIYF
>TRBJ1-3|-|TRBV19|-
TGTGCCAGTGGATACTACAGGGACTCTGGAAACACCATATATTTT
CASGYYRDSGNTIYF
>TRBJ1-5|-|TRBV4-3|-
TGCGCCAGCAGCCAAGAAGTAGGAGGAAACAATCAGCCCCAGCATTTT
CASSQEVGGNNQPQHF
>TRBJ1-2|TRBD1|TRBV6-2/TRBV6-3|-
TGTGCCAGCAGTACCCGACCGGGACAGGGACACTATGGCTACACCTTC
CASSTRPGQGHYGYTF
>TRBJ2-3|TRBD2|TRBV9|-
TGTGCCAGCAGCCCCCGGACTAGCGGGATCGCAGATACGCAGTATTTT
CASSPRTSGIADTQYF
>TRBJ1-1|-|TRBV7-2|-
TGTGCCAGCAGCTTAGCTTGGCAGAACACTGAAGCTTTCTTT
CASSLAWQNTEAFF
>TRBJ1-3|-|TRBV3-1/TRBV3-2|-
TGTGCCAGCAGCCAGGGGGCAAGTGGAAACACCATATATTTT
CASSQGASGNTIYF
>TRBJ2-5|TRBD1|TRBV11-2|few
TGTGCCAGCAGCTCCCCCAGGGGGCGAGTAGAGACCCAGTACTTC
CASSSPRGRVETQYF
>TRBJ1-1|-|TRBV7-9|-
TGTGCCATCACGAAGCGGGACACTGAAGCTTTCTTT
CAITKRDTEAFF
>TRBJ1-2|TRBD1|TRBV5-6|-
TGTGCCAGCAGCTCAGGGACAGGAATGAACTATGGCTACACCTTC
CASSSGTGMNYGYTF
>TRBJ2-5|TRBD1|TRBV3-1/TRBV3-2|-
TGTGCCAGCAGCCAAGCGGACAGGAGATGGGCCGTGGAAGAGACCCAGTACTTC
CASSQADRRWAVEETQYF
>TRBJ1-1|TRBD1|TRBV4-3|-
TGCGCCAGCAGCCAAGTGCCAGGGGGCGGGGGGAACACTGAAGCTTTCTTT
CASSQVPGGGGNTEAFF